The rows below give T cell receptor beta chains drawn from one sample of a study of early T cells in non-severe SARS-CoV-2 infection. TCRdb ran MiXCR on the 5' RACE reads and lists one entry per CDR3 protein. The sample has about 40,000 distinct CDR3 sequences; 5.8% are singletons. Material: whole blood. Source of these receptors: an adult who was a healthcare worker with PCR-confirmed SARS-CoV-2 infection or an uninfected control (not recorded which). Each CDR3 is given with its conserved first and last residue. Fields, in order: V gene, CDR3 protein.

V gene: TRBV7-3; CDR3 protein: CASSLSGSDYEQYF
V gene: TRBV7-2; CDR3 protein: CASSSLAEETQYF
V gene: TRBV14; CDR3 protein: CASSPQVGVRLNTEAFF
V gene: TRBV25-1; CDR3 protein: CASSSTGRGGELFF
V gene: TRBV19; CDR3 protein: CASSPSVGYEQYF
V gene: TRBV10-3; CDR3 protein: CATRSGQNNSPLHF
V gene: TRBV19; CDR3 protein: CASSLGPQRGYSNQPQHF
V gene: TRBV11-2; CDR3 protein: CASSLQAGRGYEQYF
V gene: TRBV28; CDR3 protein: CASTMLPGQGNTEAFF
V gene: TRBV20-1; CDR3 protein: CSARDIRAGQALVTEAFF
V gene: TRBV12-3/TRBV12-4; CDR3 protein: CASSPGVGTGDNTEAFF
V gene: TRBV20-1; CDR3 protein: CSLWAQGNYNSPLHF
V gene: TRBV20-1; CDR3 protein: CSASGQSYEQYF
V gene: TRBV6-1; CDR3 protein: CASSPRTLDVSNQPQHF
V gene: TRBV7-9; CDR3 protein: CASSLTGEGETQYF
V gene: TRBV12-3/TRBV12-4; CDR3 protein: CASSRHPGQGFDEQYF
V gene: TRBV27; CDR3 protein: CASSFGGREGSYEQYF
V gene: TRBV9; CDR3 protein: CASSVERVWGPGELFF
V gene: TRBV12-3/TRBV12-4; CDR3 protein: CASSSFGLGTYEQYF
V gene: TRBV3-1; CDR3 protein: CASSQGGFDSNQPQHF
V gene: TRBV6-2/TRBV6-3; CDR3 protein: CASNRATGSRGRFEQYF
V gene: TRBV6-6; CDR3 protein: CAIRGQRDGNTIYF
V gene: TRBV5-1; CDR3 protein: CASSFIPALSTGELFF
V gene: TRBV11-2; CDR3 protein: CASSSVRNEQFF
V gene: TRBV7-2; CDR3 protein: CASKETTNTGELFF
V gene: TRBV30; CDR3 protein: CAWSRGDGEQYF
V gene: TRBV7-6; CDR3 protein: CASSKGPMEQFF
V gene: TRBV28; CDR3 protein: CASSLGNRDRDSDTQYF
V gene: TRBV4-2; CDR3 protein: CASSSRTENTGELFF
V gene: TRBV10-3; CDR3 protein: CAISRVGGNTEAFF
V gene: TRBV7-9; CDR3 protein: CASSSSGTVYNEQFF
V gene: TRBV18; CDR3 protein: CASSPGLAGEFNEQFF
V gene: TRBV10-3; CDR3 protein: CAISDSPATGRNYGYTF
V gene: TRBV7-3; CDR3 protein: CASSSDRQETQYF
V gene: TRBV7-2; CDR3 protein: CASSFYQETQYF
V gene: TRBV20-1; CDR3 protein: CSARERGNQPQHF
V gene: TRBV5-1; CDR3 protein: CASSLEDRFYGYTF
V gene: TRBV28; CDR3 protein: CASSPPAGEQFF
V gene: TRBV5-1; CDR3 protein: CASSIYRDRGYEQYF
V gene: TRBV6-2/TRBV6-3; CDR3 protein: CATLLSGANVLTF
V gene: TRBV28; CDR3 protein: CASSFPQGRNEQFF
V gene: TRBV18; CDR3 protein: CASSPERSGNTIYF
V gene: TRBV5-1; CDR3 protein: CASSLERGSLYEAFF
V gene: TRBV12-3/TRBV12-4; CDR3 protein: CASRSGGEGDTQYF
V gene: TRBV12-3/TRBV12-4; CDR3 protein: CASKLTDTQYF
V gene: TRBV10-3; CDR3 protein: CATGMAGGNNEQFF
V gene: TRBV18; CDR3 protein: CASSPGQKFQETQYF
V gene: TRBV7-9; CDR3 protein: CASSLVLGMNTEAFF
V gene: TRBV28; CDR3 protein: CASSPGSKNTEAFF
V gene: TRBV5-6; CDR3 protein: CASNRGGNGYTF
V gene: TRBV6-1; CDR3 protein: CASSERATNEKLFF
V gene: TRBV13; CDR3 protein: CASSFWRGGGTEAFF
V gene: TRBV5-1; CDR3 protein: CASSQLAGRENEQFF
V gene: TRBV20-1; CDR3 protein: CSARRAGPKGYGYTF
V gene: TRBV19; CDR3 protein: CASSISPDRGLTDTQYF